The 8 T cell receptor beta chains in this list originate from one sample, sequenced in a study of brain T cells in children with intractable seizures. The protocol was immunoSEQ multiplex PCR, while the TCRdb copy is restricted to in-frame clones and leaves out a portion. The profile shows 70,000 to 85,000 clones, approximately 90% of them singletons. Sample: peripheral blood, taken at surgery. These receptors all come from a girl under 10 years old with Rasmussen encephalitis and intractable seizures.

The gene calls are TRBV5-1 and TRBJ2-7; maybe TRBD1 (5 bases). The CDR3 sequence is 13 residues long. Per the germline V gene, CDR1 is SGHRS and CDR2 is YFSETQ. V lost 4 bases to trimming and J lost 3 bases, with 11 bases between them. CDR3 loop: CASSPYQGYEQYF. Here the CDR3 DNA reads TGCGCCAGCAGCCCGTACCAGGGCTACGAGCAGTACTTC.

The DNA for the CDR3 is TGTGCCAGCCGCCCCCCGGGACGAGGGAATCAGCCCCAGCATTTT. Translation: CASRPPGRGNQPQHF. The V call is TRBV19, the J call TRBJ1-5; perhaps TRBD1 as D (5 bases). The CDR3 consists of 15 residues. V shed 9 bases and J shed 4 bases, with 19 bases lying between them. The germline CDR1 and CDR2 sequences are LNHDA and SQIVND (reference sequence).

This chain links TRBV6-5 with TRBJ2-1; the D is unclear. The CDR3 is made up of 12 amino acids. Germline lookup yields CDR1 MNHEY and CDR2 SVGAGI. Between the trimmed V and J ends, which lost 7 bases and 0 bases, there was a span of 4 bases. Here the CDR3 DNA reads TGTGCCAGCACGATCTCCTACAATGAGCAGTTCTTC. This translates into CASTISYNEQFF.

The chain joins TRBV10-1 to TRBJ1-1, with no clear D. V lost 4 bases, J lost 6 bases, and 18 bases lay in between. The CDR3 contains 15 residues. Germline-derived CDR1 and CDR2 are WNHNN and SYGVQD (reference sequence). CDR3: CASSVLTDPGSEAFF. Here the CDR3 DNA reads TGCGCCAGCAGTGTCCTCACAGACCCCGGGTCTGAAGCTTTCTTT.

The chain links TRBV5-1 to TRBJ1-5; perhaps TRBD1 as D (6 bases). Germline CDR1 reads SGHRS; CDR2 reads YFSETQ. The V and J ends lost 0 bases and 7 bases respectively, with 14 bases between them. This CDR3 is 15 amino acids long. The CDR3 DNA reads TGCGCCAGCAGCTTGGACAACAGGGTGAACCAGCCCCAGCATTTT. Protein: CASSLDNRVNQPQHF.

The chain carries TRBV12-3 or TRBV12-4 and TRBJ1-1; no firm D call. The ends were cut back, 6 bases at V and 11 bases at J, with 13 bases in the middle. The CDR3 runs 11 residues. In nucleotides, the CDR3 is TGTGCCAGCAGCTCTAGGGAGGAGGCTTTCTTT. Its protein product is CASSSREEAFF.

CDR3 DNA sequence: TGCAGCGTTGTAAGGGGGCGGAACACTGAAGCTTTCTTT. Translation: CSVVRGRNTEAFF. The J gene is TRBJ1-1, the V gene TRBV29-1; TRBD1 matches at 7 bases. V was clipped by 4 bases and J by 1 base; unmatched bases: 3. This CDR3 has 13 residues. CDR1 is SQVTM and CDR2 is ANQGSEA in the germline V gene.

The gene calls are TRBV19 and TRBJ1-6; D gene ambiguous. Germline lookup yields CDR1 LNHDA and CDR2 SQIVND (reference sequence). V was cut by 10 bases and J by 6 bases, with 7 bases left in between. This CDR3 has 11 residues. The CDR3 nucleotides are TGTGCCAACAACAGTAATTCACCCCTCCACTTT. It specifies CANNSNSPLHF.